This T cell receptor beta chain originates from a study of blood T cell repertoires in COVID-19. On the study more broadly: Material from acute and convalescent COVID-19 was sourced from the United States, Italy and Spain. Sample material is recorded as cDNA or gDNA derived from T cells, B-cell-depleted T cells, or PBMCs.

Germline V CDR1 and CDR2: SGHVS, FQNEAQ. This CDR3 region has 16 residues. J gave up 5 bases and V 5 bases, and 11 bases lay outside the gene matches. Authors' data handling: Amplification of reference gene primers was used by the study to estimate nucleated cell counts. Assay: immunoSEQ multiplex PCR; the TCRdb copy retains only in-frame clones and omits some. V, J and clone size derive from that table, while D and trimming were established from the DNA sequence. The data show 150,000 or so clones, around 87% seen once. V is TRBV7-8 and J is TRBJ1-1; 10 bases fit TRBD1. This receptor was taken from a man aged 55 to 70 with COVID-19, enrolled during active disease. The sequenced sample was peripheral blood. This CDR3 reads CASSARDRGIGTEAFF. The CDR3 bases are TGTGCCAGCAGCGCCCGGGACAGGGGTATCGGGACTGAAGCTTTCTTT.